This passage covers 30 T cell receptor beta chains from one sample sequenced in a study of T cell responses to AZD1222 COVID-19 vaccine. Data came from immunoSEQ multiplex PCR; TCRdb stores just in-frame clones and leaves some out. The table includes about 97,000 clones, about 88% detected once. The input for sequencing was peripheral blood, taken on day 0 of AZD1222 vaccination. The receptors derive from an adult in good health.

The chain uses TRBV4-1 and TRBJ1-2; 9 bases fit TRBD1. The V gene end was trimmed by 2 bases and the J gene end by 6 bases; junction bases not matched to a gene: 7. The CDR3 covers 15 residues. Germline loops: CDR1 MGHRA, CDR2 YSYEKL. The CDR3 spells CASSQPLDRGNGYTF. CDR3 DNA sequence: TGCGCCAGCAGCCAACCTCTTGACAGGGGGAATGGCTACACCTTC.

This chain uses TRBV7-9 with TRBJ1-5; D might be TRBD1 (5 bases). CDR3 size: 14 residues. Per the germline V gene, CDR1 is SEHNR and CDR2 is FQNEAQ (reference sequence). The ends were cut back, 5 bases at V and 3 bases at J, with 11 bases in the middle. The CDR3 bases are TGTGCCAGCAGCCTGGGACCGCTCAATCAGCCCCAGCATTTT. Translating gives CASSLGPLNQPQHF. Supplemented by reference TRBV7-9 and TRBJ1-5, the full variable domain reads DTGVSQNPRHKITKRGQNVTFRCDPISEHNRLYWYRQTLGQGPEFLTYFQNEAQLEKSRLLSDRFSAERPKGSFSTLEIQRTEQGDSAMYLCASSLGPLNQPQHFGDGTRLSIL.

The rearrangement joins TRBV3-1 (or the pseudogene TRBV3-2) to TRBJ2-3; 9 bases are shared with TRBD2. Trimming took 6 bases from V and 6 from J; bases not matched to a gene: 13. This CDR3 is built from 16 residues. Germline CDR1 and CDR2: LGHDT and YNNKEL (reference sequence). CDR3 DNA sequence: TGTGCCAGCAGTCATCCCGGGACTAGCCGCGGGGATACGCAGTATTTT. Translation: CASSHPGTSRGDTQYF.

The chain is built from TRBV6-5 and TRBJ1-4, with TRBD1 matching over 9 bases. V lost 6 bases and J lost 8; bases outside the gene matches: 4. Germline lookup yields CDR1 MNHEY and CDR2 SVGAGI. The CDR3 has 13 residues. DNA of the CDR3: TGTGCCAGCAGGGACAGGGGTACAGAAAAACTGTTTTTT. Translating gives CASRDRGTEKLFF.

CDR3 coding DNA: TGTGCCAGTAGTTTGAGTCATAGGACAGAAGCTTTCTTT. Translating gives CASSLSHRTEAFF. The V and J genes are TRBV19 and TRBJ1-1, with D possibly TRBD1 on 5 matching bases. CDR3 length: 13 residues. V was shortened by 5 bases and J by 8 bases, with 15 bases between the two germline ends. Looked up from germline, CDR1 is LNHDA and CDR2 is SQIVND (reference sequence).

This clone was counted once. The rearrangement uses TRBV9 and TRBJ2-7; D is perhaps TRBD1 (6 bases). V shed 0 bases and J shed 2 bases, with 9 bases lying between them. The V gene's germline CDR1 is SGDLS and CDR2 YYNGEE. The CDR3 extends over 14 amino acids. The CDR3 sequence: CASSVAQGPYEQYF. For the CDR3, the DNA is TGTGCCAGCAGCGTAGCCCAGGGGCCCTACGAGCAGTACTTC.

The V call is TRBV12-3 or TRBV12-4, the J call TRBJ1-2; D is unresolved. This CDR3 is built from 13 residues. V dropped 4 bases and J dropped 4 bases, with 10 bases sitting between them. The CDR3 bases are TGTGCCAGCAGTTCCGGGCCGATCTATGGCTACACCTTC. Translation: CASSSGPIYGYTF.

The chain has TRBV5-1 and TRBJ1-1; D possibly corresponds to TRBD1 (5 bases). CDR1 and CDR2 from the germline V gene are SGHRS and YFSETQ. The CDR3 has 14 residues. Trimming left V 0 bases short and J 1 base short, with 7 bases between. CDR3 sequence reads: CASSLGDPNTEAFF. The CDR3 DNA follows: TGCGCCAGCAGCTTGGGGGACCCGAACACTGAAGCTTTCTTT.

The CDR3 loop reads CASSPNRLLGGEQYF. For the CDR3, the DNA is TGTGCCAGCAGTCCAAATCGCCTACTAGGGGGCGAGCAGTACTTC. The chain is built from TRBV6-2 or TRBV6-3 and TRBJ2-7; weak D call: TRBD1 (6 bases). Trimming removed 5 bases at V and 6 bases at J, with 20 bases between. CDR3 length: 15 residues. Looked up from germline, CDR1 is MNHEY and CDR2 is SVGEGT.

The V call is TRBV19, the J call TRBJ2-1, with TRBD2 matching 9 bases. V gave up 3 bases and J gave up 6 bases; unmatched junction bases: 6. CDR1 LNHDA and CDR2 SQIVND come from the germline V gene (reference sequence). The CDR3 runs to 15 residues. CDR3 amino acids: CASSIWGAGGNEQFF. CDR3 nucleotide sequence: TGTGCCAGTAGTATTTGGGGAGCGGGGGGCAATGAGCAGTTCTTC.

The chain is built from TRBV12-3 or TRBV12-4 and TRBJ2-3; D remains unclear. Trimming cost V 3 bases and J 9 bases, with 10 bases left between them. This CDR3 is 12 amino acids long. The CDR3 loop reads CASSFSGNTQYF. CDR3 DNA sequence: TGTGCCAGCAGTTTCTCGGGCAACACGCAGTATTTT.

V is TRBV30 and J is TRBJ1-3; D gene unclear. V lost 0 bases and J lost 0, with 21 bases in between. The CDR3 spans 19 residues. Germline CDR1 is GTSNPN and CDR2 is SVGIG (reference sequence). CDR3 residues: CAWSVAPSFQDFSGNTIYF. CDR3 DNA: TGTGCCTGGAGTGTGGCTCCCTCTTTCCAGGACTTCTCTGGAAACACCATATATTTT.

The gene calls are TRBV6-2 or TRBV6-3 and TRBJ2-7; no reliable D call. The CDR3 totals 15 residues. V gave up 6 bases and J gave up 3 bases, with 18 bases separating them. From germline, CDR1 is MNHEY and CDR2 SVGEGT. The CDR3 coding sequence is TGTGCCAGCAGCCCGATGAGGAGTCAACTCTACGAGCAGTACTTC. The encoded protein is CASSPMRSQLYEQYF.

This chain links TRBV5-8 with TRBJ2-7; no definite D call. V lost 1 base, J lost 3 bases, and 11 bases lay in between. Germline assignment: CDR1 SGHTS and CDR2 YDEGEE. The CDR3 loop spans 14 amino acids. CDR3 coding DNA: TGTGCCAGCAGCTTGCGGGTTGAGAGCTACGAGCAGTACTTC. Its translation: CASSLRVESYEQYF.

This chain links TRBV20-1 with TRBJ2-7; tentatively, D is TRBD2 (7 bases). V lost 3 bases and J lost 3, with 12 bases in between. The CDR3 extends over 13 amino acids. Germline CDR1 is DFQATT and CDR2 is SNEGSKA (reference sequence). The CDR3 region is CSASGGGHYEQYF. In DNA, the CDR3 is TGCAGTGCTAGTGGGGGGGGCCACTACGAGCAGTACTTC.

The gene calls are TRBV10-3 and TRBJ1-5, with D possibly TRBD1 on 5 matching bases. The germline gives CDR1 ENHRY, CDR2 SYGVKD. The CDR3 consists of 14 residues. Between the trimmed V and J ends, which lost 5 bases and 3 bases, there was a span of 11 bases. The DNA for the CDR3 is TGTGCCATCAGTAGTGGGGGAAACAATCAGCCCCAGCATTTT. Protein: CAISSGGNNQPQHF.

The rearrangement links TRBV29-1 to TRBJ2-1; TRBD2 agrees at 9 bases. Germline V lookup: CDR1 SQVTM, CDR2 ANQGSEA. Trimming removed 3 bases from V and 3 bases from J; junction bases left unmatched: 0. This CDR3 is 13 amino acids long. CDR3 sequence: CSVETSGYNEQFF. CDR3 sequence (DNA): TGCAGCGTTGAGACTAGCGGCTACAATGAGCAGTTCTTC.

As for this clone: A junction boundary mismatches the germline segment, possibly from a read error. The chain recombines TRBV7-7 with TRBJ2-3, with TRBD1 as a possible D gene (6 bases). The CDR3 consists of 13 residues. CDR1 is SSHAT, CDR2 FNYEAQ, per germline (reference sequence). The CDR3 sequence: CASSPWTADTQYF. Written as DNA, the CDR3 is TGTGCTAGCAGCCCCTGGACAGCAGATACGCAGTATTTT.

The V call is TRBV6-5, the J call TRBJ1-1; D not certain. CDR1 and CDR2 from the germline V gene are MNHEY and SVGAGI. The CDR3 has 13 amino acids. Trimming stripped 2 bases from V and 0 bases from J, with 4 bases between. The CDR3, as DNA: TGTGCCAGCAGTTACCGTATGAACACTGAAGCTTTCTTT. It translates to CASSYRMNTEAFF.

In this sample, this clone turned up once. V usage is TRBV19 and J usage is TRBJ2-6, with a weak D call TRBD1 (5 bases). This CDR3 contains 15 residues. Between the trimmed V and J ends, which lost 4 bases and 0 bases, there was a span of 7 bases. The germline V gene encodes CDR1 LNHDA and CDR2 SQIVND (reference sequence). CDR3 loop: CASSRGLSGANVLTF. The CDR3 DNA reads TGTGCCAGTAGTAGGGGCCTCTCTGGGGCCAACGTCCTGACTTTC. Drawing the rest from reference TRBV19 and TRBJ2-6, the complete variable domain is DGGITQSPKYLFRKEGQNVTLSCEQNLNHDAMYWYRQDPGQGLRLIYYSQIVNDFQKGDIAEGYSVSREKKESFPLTVTSAQKNPTAFYLCASSRGLSGANVLTFGAGSRLTVL.

V is TRBV2 and J is TRBJ1-2; 9 bases match TRBD1. CDR1 is SNHLY, CDR2 FYNNEI, per germline. The CDR3 runs 14 residues. Trimming took 6 bases from V and 3 from J; bases not matched to a gene: 5. CDR3 coding DNA: TGTGCCAGCAGGGAGGACAGGGGTTACTATGGCTACACCTTC. This sequence encodes CASREDRGYYGYTF.

Here the CDR3 reads CASSLSEKLFF. The CDR3 nucleotides are TGTGCCAGCAGTTTAAGTGAAAAACTGTTTTTT. The chain is built from TRBV12-3 or TRBV12-4 and TRBJ1-4; D uncertain. The V gene lost 2 bases and the J gene lost 7 bases, with 2 bases spanning the gap. The CDR3 spans 11 residues.

This clone ranks as medium-sized. The genes are TRBV5-5 and TRBJ1-1, with D hard to call. Germline CDR1 and CDR2: SGHKS and YYEKEE (reference sequence). The V and J ends lost 4 bases and 0 bases respectively, with 13 bases between them. The length of the CDR3 is 15 residues. Here the CDR3 DNA reads TGTGCCAGCAGCCTACCCCCTCCGGTGAACACTGAAGCTTTCTTT. Its translation: CASSLPPPVNTEAFF. The variable domain in full, with the rest retrieved from reference TRBV5-5 and TRBJ1-1, is DAGVTQSPTHLIKTRGQQVTLRCSPISGHKSVSWYQQVLGQGPQFIFQYYEKEERGRGNFPDRFSARQFPNYSSELNVNALLLGDSALYLCASSLPPPVNTEAFFGQGTRLTVV.

The rearrangement links TRBV6-1 to TRBJ2-7; D is unresolved. CDR1 is MNHNS and CDR2 is SASEGT in the germline V gene. This CDR3 spans 14 amino acids. V was pared by 6 bases and J by 0 bases, with 12 bases between. The DNA of the CDR3 is TGTGCCAGCAGGATTCAGGTCAGCTCCTACGAGCAGTACTTC. It specifies CASRIQVSSYEQYF.

The chain is built from TRBV6-5 and TRBJ1-1; D ambiguous. This CDR3 is built from 13 residues. In germline, CDR1 is MNHEY, CDR2 SVGAGI. The V gene lost 6 bases and the J gene lost 3 bases, with 11 bases spanning the gap. The CDR3 region is CASSASGYTEAFF. The CDR3 coding sequence is TGTGCCAGCAGCGCGAGCGGGTACACTGAAGCTTTCTTT.

This clone was recorded once. The chain joins TRBV28 to TRBJ1-5, with TRBD1 identical over 7 bases. CDR1 and CDR2 (germline): MDHEN, SYDVKM. The V and J ends lost 6 bases and 1 base, in that order; junction bases with no gene match: 6. The length of the CDR3 is 15 residues. The CDR3 sequence is CASSTLDRSNQPQHF. The DNA of the CDR3 is TGTGCCAGCAGCACCCTGGACAGGAGCAATCAGCCCCAGCATTTT.

This clone turned up a few times. The rearrangement joins TRBV18 to TRBJ2-5; D may be TRBD1 or TRBD2 (5 bases each). Trimming removed 4 bases from V and 0 bases from J, with 12 bases in between. This CDR3 has 15 residues. The germline V gene has CDR1 KGHSH and CDR2 LQKENI. The CDR3 DNA follows: TGTGCCAGCTCACTGATACGGGGCCACCAAGAGACCCAGTACTTC. Translating gives CASSLIRGHQETQYF.

This clone was seen once. The chain joins TRBV6-5 to TRBJ1-2, with TRBD1 identical over 8 bases. V lost 4 bases, J lost 3 bases, and 7 bases stayed unmatched. The CDR3 contains 15 residues. Germline CDR1 and CDR2: MNHEY and SVGAGI. The CDR3 is CASSFQGAAHYGYTF. The DNA for the CDR3 is TGTGCCAGCAGTTTCCAGGGGGCTGCTCACTATGGCTACACCTTC.

The chain employs TRBV19 and TRBJ1-5; D gene ambiguous. Germline V lookup: CDR1 LNHDA, CDR2 SQIVND (reference sequence). The CDR3 extends over 14 amino acids. Deletions cut 2 bases from V and 4 bases from J, with 9 bases between. The DNA of the CDR3 is TGTGCCAGTAGTATATTAACCGGAAATCAGCCCCAGCATTTT. Its translation is CASSILTGNQPQHF. Full variable domain (missing parts from reference TRBV19 and TRBJ1-5): DGGITQSPKYLFRKEGQNVTLSCEQNLNHDAMYWYRQDPGQGLRLIYYSQIVNDFQKGDIAEGYSVSREKKESFPLTVTSAQKNPTAFYLCASSILTGNQPQHFGDGTRLSIL.

The chain has TRBV18 and TRBJ2-6, with 7 bases that match TRBD1. CDR1 is KGHSH and CDR2 is LQKENI in the germline V gene. The J segment lost 1 base and the V segment lost 4 bases, leaving 7 bases of the junction unmatched. The CDR3 sequence is 17 residues long. The CDR3, as DNA: TGTGCCAGCTCACACGGACAGGTGGATTCTGGGGCCAACGTCCTGACTTTC. The encoded protein is CASSHGQVDSGANVLTF.